This passage covers 20 T cell receptor beta chains from one sample sequenced in a study of CXCR3-negative and CXCR3-positive naive CD8 T cells. TRB cDNA was prepared as libraries by UMI-labeled 5' RACE. No DNA is given; TCRdb re-called the 5' RACE reads and lists each CDR3 protein once. This table holds roughly 6,000 distinct CDR3 sequences. Antigens of these TCRs are unknown. Regarding the study as a whole: More hydrophobic TRB CDR3s occurred in CXCR3-positive than in CXCR3-negative naive cells.

Sample: naive CXCR3+ CD8+ T cells from blood. Specified subset: CD45RO-CCR7+CD27+CD95- naive CD8+ T cells expressing CXCR3 (TNR3+). Receptors originate from a human donor in good health. Some clones in this sample may be carry-over from other donors' samples.

The CDR3 here is CASSLVREINTEAFF. The chain carries TRBV28 and TRBJ1-1; no DNA is available, so the TRBD1 call from TCRdb remains unchecked. CDR3 length: 15 residues. CDR1 and CDR2 from the germline V gene are MDHEN and SYDVKM. Filled out from reference TRBV28 and TRBJ1-1, the complete variable domain reads DVKVTQSSRYLVKRTGEKVFLECVQDMDHENMFWYRQDPGLGLRLIYFSYDVKMKEKGDIPEGYSVSREKKERFSLILESASTNQTSMYLCASSLVREINTEAFFGQGTRLTVV.

This clonotype is labeled medium-sized (0.01 to 0.1%) based on frequency. The chain employs TRBV5-1 and TRBJ2-7. This CDR3 comprises 11 residues. In germline, CDR1 is SGHRS, CDR2 YFSETQ. CDR3 sequence: CASSTVGEQYF.

This clonotype is labeled medium-sized based on frequency. The rearrangement joins TRBV29-1 to TRBJ2-1; TCRdb calls TRBD1, which cannot be checked without DNA. Germline V CDR1 and CDR2: SQVTM, ANQGSEA. The CDR3 length is 17 residues. The CDR3 is CSVDAPSRGGYYNEQFF.

Considering frequency, this clonotype is medium-sized (0.01 to 0.1%). This chain's CDR3 is CSVLQRQGYEQYF. V gene TRBV29-1 combines with J gene TRBJ2-7; checking the TCRdb D call of TRBD1 is not possible without DNA. The CDR3 runs to 13 residues. Germline V CDR1 and CDR2: SQVTM, ANQGSEA.

The chain joins TRBV4-3 to TRBJ1-3; the TCRdb D gene call, TRBD1, has no DNA to confirm it. The CDR3 sequence is 16 residues long. The germline V gene has CDR1 LGHNA and CDR2 YSLEER. CDR3 sequence reads: CASSQDFEGPGNTIYF.

The chain employs TRBV5-1 and TRBJ2-7; TCRdb picks TRBD1, but there is no DNA to check that call. This CDR3 spans 14 amino acids. The germline V gene has CDR1 SGHRS and CDR2 YFSETQ. This chain's CDR3 is CASSWDSGAYEQYF.

The J gene is TRBJ2-7, the V gene TRBV29-1. The CDR3 is 13 amino acids. Germline-derived CDR1 and CDR2 are SQVTM and ANQGSEA. CDR3 sequence reads: CSVEYGQDYEQYF.

By frequency, this clonotype is medium-sized. This rearrangement joins TRBV7-9 to TRBJ2-7. The CDR3 contains 12 residues. Germline CDR1 SEHNR, CDR2 FQNEAQ (reference sequence). The CDR3 sequence is CASSLSGNEQYF.

This clonotype is labeled medium-sized based on frequency. The chain couples TRBV12-3 or TRBV12-4 to TRBJ1-1. The CDR3 covers 16 residues. The CDR3 loop reads CASSFLALEAGTEAFF.

Frequency places this clonotype as medium-sized. The chain combines TRBV20-1 with TRBJ1-5; TCRdb names TRBD1, which stays unverified in the absence of DNA. CDR1 is DFQATT, CDR2 SNEGSKA, per germline (reference sequence). The CDR3 sequence is 14 residues long. This chain's CDR3 is CSAKRTGADQPQHF.

The genes are TRBV29-1 and TRBJ1-6; TCRdb indicates TRBD1, and absent DNA this call remains unverified. The germline V gene has CDR1 SQVTM and CDR2 ANQGSEA. This CDR3 contains 15 residues. Here the CDR3 reads CSDSGQSSYNSPLHF.

This chain uses TRBV4-2 with TRBJ2-7; TCRdb returns TRBD2, unconfirmable since there is no DNA. The length of the CDR3 is 15 residues. Germline CDR1 reads LGHNA; CDR2 reads YNFKEQ. CDR3 residues: CASSQLSGLHYEQYF.

This clonotype is medium-sized by frequency. CDR3 amino acids: CASSGGAGDEQFF. The chain recombines TRBV2 with TRBJ2-1; TCRdb outputs TRBD1, but without DNA this stays unchecked. CDR3 length equals 13 residues. Germline V gene data show CDR1 as SNHLY and CDR2 as FYNNEI.

The gene calls are TRBV11-3 and TRBJ2-7; the TCRdb call, TRBD2, lacks DNA for checking. Germline CDR1 and CDR2: SGHNT and YENEEA. The CDR3 is made up of 16 amino acids. CDR3 in amino acids: CASSLEVGPTSYEQYF.

This clonotype registers medium-sized (0.01 to 0.1%) by frequency. J is TRBJ2-1 and V is TRBV24-1; as DNA is missing, the TRBD2 call by TCRdb cannot be tested. In germline, CDR1 is KGHDR, CDR2 SFDVKD. CDR3 length: 13 residues. The CDR3 sequence: CATSAGLAGEQFF.

Measured by frequency, this clonotype is medium-sized. The chain couples TRBV29-1 to TRBJ2-1; checking the TCRdb D call of TRBD2 is not possible without DNA. Germline loops: CDR1 SQVTM, CDR2 ANQGSEA. The CDR3 spans 16 residues. The CDR3 loop is CSVAQREGRPYNEQFF.

V is TRBV19 and J is TRBJ1-1; the TCRdb D gene call, TRBD1, has no DNA to confirm it. Per germline, CDR1 LNHDA and CDR2 SQIVND (reference sequence). The CDR3 has 18 amino acids. The CDR3 here is CASIRDRQDWGMNTEAFF.

The gene calls are TRBV12-3 or TRBV12-4 and TRBJ2-7; TCRdb's D call, TRBD1, is unchecked because there is no DNA. The CDR3 has 14 amino acids. CDR3 amino acids: CASSLGRGAYEQYF.

This clonotype is deemed medium-sized by its frequency. The chain has TRBV4-1 and TRBJ1-1. The germline CDR1 and CDR2 sequences are MGHRA and YSYEKL. This CDR3 is 13 amino acids long. CDR3 region: CASSQVGNTEAFF.

This clonotype is medium-sized (0.01 to 0.1%) by frequency. The chain joins TRBV9 to TRBJ2-7; TCRdb proposes TRBD2, but this gene call is untestable without DNA. The CDR3 runs 15 residues. Germline CDR1 and CDR2: SGDLS and YYNGEE. The CDR3 sequence: CASSRGDSGSHEQYF. Based on the CDR3 plus reference TRBV9 and TRBJ2-7, the full variable domain is DSGVTQTPKHLITATGQRVTLRCSPRSGDLSVYWYQQSLDQGLQFLIQYYNGEERAKGNILERFSAQQFPDLHSELNLSSLELGDSALYFCASSRGDSGSHEQYFGPGTRLTVT.